This TCR beta chain was identified during a study of blood T cells in healthy people across ages. Study-level points and caveats: Per million T cells, TCR beta diversity dropped roughly linearly as age increased. Estimates of diversity drawn from one million T cells were considered underestimates.

Between the trimmed V and J ends, which lost 5 bases and 1 base, there was a span of 9 bases. The CDR3 covers 13 residues. CDR1 is SGDLS and CDR2 is YYNGEE in the germline V gene. The sample holds a few counts of this clonotype. The antigen is not known. Sample-barcoded 5' priming and a J-beta primer mix drove a second PCR of roughly 6 to 12 cycles. MiXCR, run by TCRdb on the 5' RACE reads, gives a single entry per CDR3 protein. The sample lists fewer than 2 million distinct CDR3 sequences; 35% to 50% were seen once. Drawn from each donor were 7.5 to 10 milliliters of peripheral blood. The TCR comes from a human donor in good health. The chain has TRBV9 and TRBJ1-1; D not resolved. Sequenced sample: blood. Here the CDR3 reads CASSPYKNTEAFF. CDR3 in DNA: TGTGCCAGCAGTCCGTACAAGAACACTGAAGCTTTCTTT.